Only a few counts were recorded for the clone carrying this TCR beta chain. The antigen remains undetermined. These data are taken from a study of response to subunit inactivated influenza vaccine. TCRdb independently ran MiXCR on the RT-PCR reads; one entry per CDR3 protein. The sample holds 450,000 to 550,000 distinct CDR3 sequences, about 25% seen once. Trimming at V came to 6 bases and at J to 3 bases, leaving 8 bases not matched to a gene. The CDR3 consists of 16 residues. CDR1 is DFQATT and CDR2 is SNEGSKA in the germline V gene (reference sequence). The study, taken as a whole, reports: Seasonal influenza vaccination, on each occasion, was suggested by the authors to recruit few new T cells.

This clonotype was sampled from a middle-aged man who received an inactivated influenza vaccine. Sequencing was performed on CD4+ T cells sorted from PBMCs, taken roughly 5 days after vaccination. This chain links TRBV20-1 with TRBJ2-3, with TRBD2 identical over 14 bases. This CDR3 is CSARLAGGPATDTQYF. Here the CDR3 DNA reads TGCAGTGCGAGACTAGCGGGAGGGCCAGCAACAGATACGCAGTATTTT.